The 29 T cell receptor beta chains reported below all come from one sample, sequenced in a study of cytomegalovirus exposure and HLA in healthy donors (dated by TCRdb to about 2017). The library was made by the immunoSEQ multiplex PCR assay. A mixture of 60 forward primers for TCR Vbeta segments and 13 reverse primers for TCR Jbeta segments was used in the multiplex PCR. TCRdb holds this immuneACCESS table with in-frame rearrangements only. Some clones are missing; in checked studies, unresolved V genes explain under half, and the rest has no known cause. The sample contains 120,000 to 150,000 clones, 70% of them found a single time. The ten largest clones capture around 1.6% of the sample. Sequencing was done on a sample of PBMCs. The receptors derive from a woman in her twenties or thirties in good health and CMV-seronegative.

The genes are TRBV19 and TRBJ2-2; D remains ambiguous. The length of the CDR3 is 16 residues. Germline lookup yields CDR1 LNHDA and CDR2 SQIVND (reference sequence). V lost 1 base and J lost 1, with 10 bases in between. The CDR3 DNA sequence: TGTGCCAGTAGTATAGGGGCCCACCTGAACACCGGGGAGCTGTTTTTT. It codes for CASSIGAHLNTGELFF.

The V gene is TRBV7-9, the J gene TRBJ2-1; 13 bases map to TRBD2. The CDR3 has 16 residues. The V gene end was trimmed by 4 bases and the J gene end by 7 bases; junction bases not matched to a gene: 7. Germline CDR1 reads SEHNR; CDR2 reads FQNEAQ (reference sequence). Here the CDR3 DNA reads TGTGCCAGCAGCTCTCATACGGGACTAGCGGGGAATGAGCAGTTCTTC. Its protein product is CASSSHTGLAGNEQFF.

In regard to this clone: The junction differs from germline at one of its ends, possibly a read error. In nucleotides, the CDR3 is TGTGCTAGCAGTTCAGCTAAGGAGGAGGAGCAGTTCTTC. Translation: CASSSAKEEEQFF. The V and J genes are TRBV7-7 and TRBJ2-1, with a tentative D call TRBD2 (5 bases). The CDR3 length is 13 residues. Germline V lookup: CDR1 SSHAT, CDR2 FNYEAQ (reference sequence).

The table lists this clone with a few counts. V gene TRBV2 combines with J gene TRBJ2-1, with D possibly being TRBD2 (5 bases). V lost 7 bases to trimming and J lost 5 bases, with 15 bases between them. Per the germline V gene, CDR1 is SNHLY and CDR2 is FYNNEI. The CDR3 consists of 14 residues. The CDR3 region is CASKGVIRDNEQFF. The CDR3 coding sequence is TGTGCCAGCAAGGGAGTCATCCGAGACAATGAGCAGTTCTTC.

The rearrangement uses TRBV7-2 and TRBJ1-2; D gene ambiguous. The germline V and J ends were trimmed by 1 base and 2 bases, with 8 bases remaining between them. Germline assignment: CDR1 SGHTA and CDR2 FQGNSA. The CDR3 spans 14 residues. The CDR3 loop reads CASSLVLENYGYTF. DNA of the CDR3: TGTGCCAGCAGCTTAGTGCTGGAGAACTATGGCTACACCTTC.

The chain employs TRBV5-1 and TRBJ1-1; 9 bases map to TRBD1. V dropped 3 bases and J dropped 5; count of bases not matched to a gene: 14. Germline V CDR1 and CDR2: SGHRS, YFSETQ. The CDR3 covers 17 residues. CDR3 loop: CASSSGQGPSWGTEAFF. The CDR3 DNA reads TGCGCCAGCAGCTCGGGACAGGGTCCGTCATGGGGGACTGAAGCTTTCTTT.

This clone has just a few counts. The sample holds other DNA sequences that translate to the same CDR3. The genes are TRBV7-2 and TRBJ1-4, with a possible D match to TRBD1 (5 bases). V was clipped by 3 bases and J by 7 bases, with 9 bases between them. The germline V gene has CDR1 SGHTA and CDR2 FQGNSA. The CDR3 loop spans 13 amino acids. This CDR3 is CASSFRVGEKLFF. The DNA of the CDR3 is TGTGCCAGCAGCTTCAGGGTTGGTGAAAAACTGTTTTTT.

V gene TRBV2 combines with J gene TRBJ2-1, with 14 positions matching TRBD2. V was clipped by 6 bases and J by 3 bases; unmatched bases: 10. Germline CDR1 reads SNHLY; CDR2 reads FYNNEI. This CDR3 is built from 18 residues. CDR3 sequence: CASSGRTSGGTVYNEQFF. The CDR3 region has the DNA TGTGCCAGCAGCGGCCGGACTAGCGGGGGGACCGTCTACAATGAGCAGTTCTTC.

The genes are TRBV18 and TRBJ2-4, with D maybe TRBD1 (5 bases). V was clipped by 4 bases and J by 0 bases, with 13 bases between them. Germline V gives CDR1 KGHSH, CDR2 LQKENI. The CDR3 runs to 16 residues. CDR3 amino acids: CASSQPTALAKNIQYF. The CDR3 DNA reads as TGTGCCAGCTCACAACCGACAGCCCTAGCCAAAAACATTCAGTACTTC.

J is TRBJ2-5 and V is TRBV5-5, with 9 positions matching TRBD1. The CDR3 loop spans 16 amino acids. Germline V gene sequence: CDR1 SGHKS, CDR2 YYEKEE (reference sequence). Trimming at V came to 3 bases and at J to 4 bases, leaving 10 bases not matched to a gene. The CDR3 DNA reads TGTGCCAGCAGCTCCGTCCCGGGACAGGGACGAGAGACCCAGTACTTC. This translates into CASSSVPGQGRETQYF.

V usage is TRBV9 and J usage is TRBJ2-3; maybe TRBD1 (5 bases). Germline lookup yields CDR1 SGDLS and CDR2 YYNGEE. This CDR3 has 14 amino acids. V was trimmed by 0 bases and J by 4 bases, leaving 9 bases between them. CDR3 in amino acids: CASSVEGNPDTQYF. Written as DNA, the CDR3 is TGTGCCAGCAGCGTAGAGGGGAATCCAGATACGCAGTATTTT.

The V call is TRBV5-5, the J call TRBJ1-1, with D perhaps matching TRBD1 (5 bases). V shed 2 bases and J shed 4 bases, with 18 bases lying between them. The CDR3 spans 16 residues. In germline, CDR1 is SGHKS, CDR2 YYEKEE (reference sequence). CDR3 in amino acids: CASSLIGAGVATEAFF. CDR3 DNA sequence: TGTGCCAGCAGCTTAATTGGGGCTGGAGTTGCCACTGAAGCTTTCTTT.

DNA for the CDR3: TGTGCCAGCAGTTTTGGACGGGGAGGCAATCAGCCCCAGCATTTT. Protein product: CASSFGRGGNQPQHF. The chain recombines TRBV27 with TRBJ1-5; D not resolved. V lost 3 bases, J lost 2 bases, and 11 bases lay in between. Germline V gives CDR1 MNHEY, CDR2 SMNVEV (reference sequence). The CDR3 has 15 amino acids.

The chain joins TRBV6-5 to TRBJ2-5; 8 bases agree with TRBD2. The J call may be mistaken, given a closer DNA end match to TRBJ2-7. CDR3 length equals 15 residues. Germline V gene data show CDR1 as MNHEY and CDR2 as SVGAGI. The DNA for the CDR3 is TGTGCCAGCAGCCCAATAAGCGGGAGAGGCTACGAGCAGTACTTC. Protein: CASSPISGRGYEQYF.

The chain links TRBV5-4 to TRBJ2-3, with a tentative D call TRBD2 (7 bases). CDR3 size: 15 residues. Germline V gene lookup returns CDR1 SGHNT and CDR2 YYREEE (reference sequence). Trimming took 6 bases from V and 3 from J, leaving 17 bases between them. The CDR3: CASNEGGGGTDTQYF. CDR3 nucleotides: TGTGCCAGCAACGAGGGGGGGGGAGGGACAGATACGCAGTATTTT. Complete variable domain (other parts from reference TRBV5-4 and TRBJ2-3): ETGVTQSPTHLIKTRGQQVTLRCSSQSGHNTVSWYQQALGQGPQFIFQYYREEENGRGNFPPRFSGLQFPNYSSELNVNALELDDSALYLCASNEGGGGTDTQYFGPGTRLTVL.

The chain has TRBV28 and TRBJ1-4, with D maybe TRBD1 (5 bases). CDR3 length: 19 residues. Germline lookup yields CDR1 MDHEN and CDR2 SYDVKM. Trimming pared 7 bases from V and 0 bases from J, leaving 24 bases between. The CDR3 sequence is CASIHRPGRTTATNEKLFF. The CDR3 nucleotides read TGTGCCAGCATTCACCGGCCGGGCAGGACAACTGCAACTAATGAAAAACTGTTTTTT. The full variable domain, rest sourced from reference TRBV28 and TRBJ1-4, is DVKVTQSSRYLVKRTGEKVFLECVQDMDHENMFWYRQDPGLGLRLIYFSYDVKMKEKGDIPEGYSVSREKKERFSLILESASTNQTSMYLCASIHRPGRTTATNEKLFFGSGTQLSVL.

The chain recombines TRBV30 with TRBJ1-5; the D gene is possibly TRBD1 (5 bases). With 5 bases removed from V and 6 bases from J, the gap between germline ends came to 17 bases. In germline, CDR1 is GTSNPN, CDR2 SVGIG (reference sequence). The CDR3 extends over 14 amino acids. CDR3 nucleotides: TGTGCCTGGGGGGCGGGACTCACGGGTCAGCCCCAGCATTTT. It is translated as CAWGAGLTGQPQHF. The whole variable domain, remainder taken from reference TRBV30 and TRBJ1-5, is SQTIHQWPATLVQPVGSPLSLECTVEGTSNPNLYWYRQAAGRGLQLLFYSVGIGQISSEVPQNLSASRPQDRQFILSSKKLLLSDSGFYLCAWGAGLTGQPQHFGDGTRLSIL.

This clone was seen just once. Relative to the germline gene, one junction end is altered; a read error may explain this. Other DNA sequences in the sample encode the same CDR3. The rearrangement uses TRBV5-1 and TRBJ1-2, with TRBD1 matching over 7 bases. The CDR3 spans 15 residues. Per germline, CDR1 SGHRS and CDR2 YFSETQ. The DNA for the CDR3 is TGCGCCAGCGGGACTGGAAAGGGGGCCTACTACGGCTACACCTTC. Protein sequence: CASGTGKGAYYGYTF. Together with reference TRBV5-1 and TRBJ1-2, the CDR3 gives the full variable domain: KAGVTQTPRYLIKTRGQQVTLSCSPISGHRSVSWYQQTPGQGLQFLFEYFSETQRNKGNFPGRFSGRQFSNSRSEMNVSTLELGDSALYLCASGTGKGAYYGYTFGSGTRLTVV.

The chain couples TRBV9 to TRBJ2-7, with D possibly being TRBD1 (6 bases). There are 18 residues in the CDR3. V gave up 0 bases and J gave up 0 bases, with 19 bases separating them. Per the germline V gene, CDR1 is SGDLS and CDR2 is YYNGEE. The CDR3 DNA reads as TGTGCCAGCAGCGTAGCTAACAGGGTGAGGTCGAGCTCCTACGAGCAGTACGTC. Translating gives CASSVANRVRSSSYEQYV.

This chain uses TRBV11-2 with TRBJ2-7; 9 nucleotides line up with TRBD1. The CDR3 runs 15 residues. Germline CDR1 is SGHAT and CDR2 is FQNNGV. V trimming: 1 base; J trimming: 5 bases; junction bases outside the gene matches: 6. The CDR3 loop reads CASSLVGQGIDEQYF. The CDR3 nucleotides are TGTGCCAGCAGCTTAGTGGGACAGGGAATTGACGAGCAGTACTTC.

The chain recombines TRBV6-1 with TRBJ2-1, with D perhaps TRBD2 (5 bases). The CDR3 consists of 14 residues. V lost 5 bases to trimming and J lost 2 bases, with 10 bases between them. Germline-derived CDR1 and CDR2 are MNHNS and SASEGT. CDR3 loop: CASSRTGTYNEQFF. In nucleotides, the CDR3 is TGTGCCAGCAGTCGCACCGGGACCTACAATGAGCAGTTCTTC.

This chain joins TRBV10-3 and TRBJ2-3, with TRBD1 identical over 7 bases. Germline CDR1 reads ENHRY; CDR2 reads SYGVKD. With 6 bases clipped from V and 3 bases from J, the junction kept 6 bases outside the gene matches. This CDR3 region has 14 residues. DNA of the CDR3: TGTGCCATCAGCGGAGGACAGGCGACAGATACGCAGTATTTT. Its translation: CAISGGQATDTQYF.

This clone was observed a few times. The J gene is TRBJ1-2, the V gene TRBV5-1; D is perhaps TRBD1 (5 bases). The V and J ends lost 0 bases and 7 bases respectively, with 10 bases between them. The CDR3 has 13 amino acids. The germline V gene has CDR1 SGHRS and CDR2 YFSETQ. The CDR3 bases are TGCGCCAGCAGCTTGGAGGGGTACTCTGGCTACACCTTC. This translates into CASSLEGYSGYTF.

Only a few counts were recorded for this clone. The chain has TRBV30 and TRBJ2-7; tentative D call: TRBD1 (6 bases). The germline CDR1 and CDR2 sequences are GTSNPN and SVGIG (reference sequence). The V gene lost 8 bases and the J gene lost 3 bases, with 14 bases spanning the gap. The CDR3 has 12 amino acids. In DNA form, the CDR3 reads TGTGCCGGCCAGAGAGGGGGCTACGAGCAGTACTTC. It is translated as CAGQRGGYEQYF. Full variable domain (missing parts from reference TRBV30 and TRBJ2-7): SQTIHQWPATLVQPVGSPLSLECTVEGTSNPNLYWYRQAAGRGLQLLFYSVGIGQISSEVPQNLSASRPQDRQFILSSKKLLLSDSGFYLCAGQRGGYEQYFGPGTRLTVT.

V is TRBV11-2 and J is TRBJ1-2; a possible D gene is TRBD1 (6 bases). The CDR3 is 14 residues long. CDR1 is SGHAT, CDR2 FQNNGV, per germline. Trimming pared 1 base from V and 6 bases from J, leaving 12 bases between. The CDR3 reads CASSLGPGVNGYTF. In nucleotides, the CDR3 is TGTGCCAGCAGCTTAGGGCCAGGGGTAAATGGCTACACCTTC.

This clone has only one observation. The J gene is TRBJ2-1, the V gene TRBV28; D is unresolved. CDR3 length: 11 amino acids. The germline V and J ends were trimmed by 6 bases and 7 bases, with 7 bases remaining between them. Per germline, CDR1 MDHEN and CDR2 SYDVKM. The CDR3 reads CASSLLNEQFF. In nucleotides, the CDR3 is TGTGCCAGCAGCCTACTAAATGAGCAGTTCTTC.

J is TRBJ1-1 and V is TRBV5-5; no clear D. This CDR3 has 16 amino acids. Trimming left V 4 bases short and J 0 bases short, with 16 bases between. CDR1 and CDR2 (germline): SGHKS, YYEKEE (reference sequence). CDR3 protein: CASSPSTRIMNTEAFF. The CDR3 DNA reads TGTGCCAGCAGCCCGTCAACGCGAATAATGAACACTGAAGCTTTCTTT.

The chain couples TRBV4-2 to TRBJ2-5; the match to TRBD2 covers 10 bases. The CDR3 runs 15 residues. Germline CDR1 LGHNA, CDR2 YNFKEQ. V was pared by 3 bases and J by 1 base, with 2 bases of the junction left unmatched. CDR3 protein: CASSQGTSVQETQYF. The DNA for the CDR3 is TGTGCCAGCAGCCAGGGGACTAGCGTCCAAGAGACCCAGTACTTC.

This clone appeared a few times. The chain carries TRBV12-5 and TRBJ2-2; 10 bases are shared with TRBD2. The CDR3 sequence is 17 residues long. CDR1 and CDR2 (germline): LGHNT, FRNRAP. The V segment lost 1 base and the J segment 6 bases; nucleotides outside the gene matches: 8. CDR3 in amino acids: CASGLDHLAGDAGELFF. Here the CDR3 DNA reads TGTGCTAGTGGTTTGGACCATCTAGCGGGAGATGCCGGGGAGCTGTTTTTT. The variable domain in full, completed from reference TRBV12-5 and TRBJ2-2, reads DARVTQTPRHKVTEMGQEVTMRCQPILGHNTVFWYRQTMMQGLELLAYFRNRAPLDDSGMPKDRFSAEMPDATLATLKIQPSEPRDSAVYFCASGLDHLAGDAGELFFGEGSRLTVL.